This T cell receptor (beta chain) was sequenced during a study of beta chain features in type 1 diabetes. This clone was found a few times. Its specificity is unknown. Study-level points and caveats: People with Type 1 diabetes carried modestly yet significantly shorter TCRB CDR3s in all four CD4+ subsets.

The ends lost 0 bases at V and 5 bases at J; junction bases unmatched: 7. CDR1 and CDR2 (germline): LGHNA, YNFKEQ. This CDR3 contains 16 residues. Since all of the isolated RNA was reverse transcribed, expressed TCRB transcripts were what got sequenced. Data came from immunoSEQ multiplex PCR; TCRdb stores just in-frame clones and leaves some out. The table shows under 300,000 clones, with roughly 8% occurring only once. The chain carries TRBV4-2 and TRBJ1-1; 9 nucleotides match TRBD1. The receptor was derived from a woman between 18 and 29 years old in good health. Sequenced input: central memory CD4+ T cells from blood. The CDR3 reads CASSQDDDRGLTEAFF. In DNA form, the CDR3 reads TGTGCCAGCAGCCAAGATGATGACAGGGGGTTAACTGAAGCTTTCTTT.